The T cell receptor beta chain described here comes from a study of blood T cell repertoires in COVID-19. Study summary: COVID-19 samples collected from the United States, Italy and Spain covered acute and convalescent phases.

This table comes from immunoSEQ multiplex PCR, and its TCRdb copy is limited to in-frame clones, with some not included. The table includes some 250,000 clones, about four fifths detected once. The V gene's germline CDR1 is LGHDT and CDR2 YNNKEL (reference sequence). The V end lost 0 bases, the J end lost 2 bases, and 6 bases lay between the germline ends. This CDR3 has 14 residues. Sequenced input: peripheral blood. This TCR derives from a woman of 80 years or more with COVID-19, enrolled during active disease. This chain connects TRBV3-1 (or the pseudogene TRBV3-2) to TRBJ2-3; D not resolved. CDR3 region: CASSQDLYTDTQYF. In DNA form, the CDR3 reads TGTGCCAGCAGCCAAGATCTCTACACAGATACGCAGTATTTT.